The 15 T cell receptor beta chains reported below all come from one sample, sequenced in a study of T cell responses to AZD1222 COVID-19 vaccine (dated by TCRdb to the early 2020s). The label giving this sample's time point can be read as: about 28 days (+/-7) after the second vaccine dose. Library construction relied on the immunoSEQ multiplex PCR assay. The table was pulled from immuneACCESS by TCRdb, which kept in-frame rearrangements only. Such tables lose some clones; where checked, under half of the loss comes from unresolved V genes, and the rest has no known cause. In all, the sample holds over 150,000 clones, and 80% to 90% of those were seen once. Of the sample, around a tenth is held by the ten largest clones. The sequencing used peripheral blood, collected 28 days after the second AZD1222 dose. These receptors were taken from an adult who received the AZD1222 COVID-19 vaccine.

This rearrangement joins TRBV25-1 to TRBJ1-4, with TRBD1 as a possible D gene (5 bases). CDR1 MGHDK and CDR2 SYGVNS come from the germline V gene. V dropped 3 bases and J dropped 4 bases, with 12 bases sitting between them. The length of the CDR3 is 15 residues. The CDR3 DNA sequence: TGTGCCAGCAGTGACCAGGGACGGGGTAATGAAAAACTGTTTTTT. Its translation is CASSDQGRGNEKLFF.

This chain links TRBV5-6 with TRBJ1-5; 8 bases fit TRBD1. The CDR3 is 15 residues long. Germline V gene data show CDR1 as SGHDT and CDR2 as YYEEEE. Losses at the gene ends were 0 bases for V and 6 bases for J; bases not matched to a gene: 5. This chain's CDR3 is CASSLGQGYGQPQHF. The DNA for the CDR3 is TGTGCCAGCAGCTTGGGACAGGGGTACGGTCAGCCCCAGCATTTT.

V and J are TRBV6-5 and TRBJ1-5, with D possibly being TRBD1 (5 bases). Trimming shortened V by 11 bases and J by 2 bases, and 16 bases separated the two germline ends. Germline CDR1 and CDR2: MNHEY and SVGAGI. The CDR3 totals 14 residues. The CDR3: CAVLSAGGNQPQHF. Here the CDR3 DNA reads TGTGCCGTGTTAAGCGCGGGGGGCAATCAGCCCCAGCATTTT.

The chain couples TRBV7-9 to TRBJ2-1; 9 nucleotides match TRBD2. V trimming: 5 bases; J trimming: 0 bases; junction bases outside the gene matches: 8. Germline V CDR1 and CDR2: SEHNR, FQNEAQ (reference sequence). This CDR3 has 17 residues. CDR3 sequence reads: CASSPTSGVSSYNEQFF. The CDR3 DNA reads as TGTGCCAGCAGCCCGACTAGCGGCGTTAGCTCCTACAATGAGCAGTTCTTC.

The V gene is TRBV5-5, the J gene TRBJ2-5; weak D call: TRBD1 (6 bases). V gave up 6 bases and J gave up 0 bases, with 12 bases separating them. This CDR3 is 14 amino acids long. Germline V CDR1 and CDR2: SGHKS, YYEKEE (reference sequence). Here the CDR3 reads CASTRGQYQETQYF. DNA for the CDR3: TGTGCCAGCACCCGAGGACAGTACCAAGAGACCCAGTACTTC.

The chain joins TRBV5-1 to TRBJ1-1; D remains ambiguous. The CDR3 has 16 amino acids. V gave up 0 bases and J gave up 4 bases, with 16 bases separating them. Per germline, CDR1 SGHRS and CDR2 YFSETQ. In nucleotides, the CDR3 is TGCGCCAGCAGCTTGGAAGGCGTCCTTCGGGGCACTGAAGCTTTCTTT. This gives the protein CASSLEGVLRGTEAFF.

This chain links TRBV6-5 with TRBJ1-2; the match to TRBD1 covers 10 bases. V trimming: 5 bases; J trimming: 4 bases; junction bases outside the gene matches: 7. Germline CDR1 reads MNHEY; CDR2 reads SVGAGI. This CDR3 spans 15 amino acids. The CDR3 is CASSKPGQGSYGYTF. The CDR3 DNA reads TGTGCCAGCAGTAAACCGGGACAGGGGAGCTATGGCTACACCTTC.

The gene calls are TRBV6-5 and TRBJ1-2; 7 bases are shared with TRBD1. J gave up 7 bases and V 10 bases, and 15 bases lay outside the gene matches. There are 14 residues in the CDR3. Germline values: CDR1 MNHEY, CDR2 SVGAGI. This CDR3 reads CAIHVDSGGSGYTF. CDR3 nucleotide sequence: TGTGCCATCCATGTGGATTCAGGGGGTAGTGGCTACACCTTC.

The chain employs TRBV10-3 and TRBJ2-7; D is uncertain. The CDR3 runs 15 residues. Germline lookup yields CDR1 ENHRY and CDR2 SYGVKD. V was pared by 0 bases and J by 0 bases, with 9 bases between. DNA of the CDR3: TGTGCCATCAGTGAGTCAGGGTCGAGCTCCTACGAGCAGTACTTC. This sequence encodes CAISESGSSSYEQYF.

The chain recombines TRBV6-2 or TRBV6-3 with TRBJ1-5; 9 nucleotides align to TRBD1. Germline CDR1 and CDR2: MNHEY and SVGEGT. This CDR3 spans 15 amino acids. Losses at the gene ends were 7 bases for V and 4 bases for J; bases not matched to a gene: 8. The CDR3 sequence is CASIPGTGINQPQHF. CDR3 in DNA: TGTGCCAGCATCCCCGGGACAGGGATTAATCAGCCCCAGCATTTT.

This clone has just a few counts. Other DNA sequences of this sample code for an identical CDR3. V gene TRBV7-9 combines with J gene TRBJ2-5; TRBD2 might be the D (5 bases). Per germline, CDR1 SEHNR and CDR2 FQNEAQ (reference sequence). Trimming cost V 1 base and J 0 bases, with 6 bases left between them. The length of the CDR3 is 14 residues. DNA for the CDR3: TGTGCCAGCAGCTTAGGGGAGTACCAAGAGACCCAGTACTTC. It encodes CASSLGEYQETQYF.

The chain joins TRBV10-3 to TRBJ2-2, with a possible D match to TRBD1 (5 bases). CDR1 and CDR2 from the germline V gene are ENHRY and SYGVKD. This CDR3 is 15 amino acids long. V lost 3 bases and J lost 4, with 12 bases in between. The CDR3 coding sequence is TGTGCCATCAGTGAAACAGGAATCAGCACCGGGGAGCTGTTTTTT. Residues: CAISETGISTGELFF.

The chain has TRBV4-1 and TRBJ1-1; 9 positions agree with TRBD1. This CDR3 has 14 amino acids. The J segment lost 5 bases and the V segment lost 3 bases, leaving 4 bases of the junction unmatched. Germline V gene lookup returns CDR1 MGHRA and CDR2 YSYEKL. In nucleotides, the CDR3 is TGCGCCAGCAGCCAGAGGGACAGGGTGACTGAAGCTTTCTTT. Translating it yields CASSQRDRVTEAFF.

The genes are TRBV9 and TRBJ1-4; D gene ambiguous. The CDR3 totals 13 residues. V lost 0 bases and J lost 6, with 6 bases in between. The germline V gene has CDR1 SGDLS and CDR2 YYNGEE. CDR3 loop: CASSVGVDEKLFF. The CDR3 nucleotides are TGTGCCAGCAGCGTAGGGGTAGATGAAAAACTGTTTTTT.

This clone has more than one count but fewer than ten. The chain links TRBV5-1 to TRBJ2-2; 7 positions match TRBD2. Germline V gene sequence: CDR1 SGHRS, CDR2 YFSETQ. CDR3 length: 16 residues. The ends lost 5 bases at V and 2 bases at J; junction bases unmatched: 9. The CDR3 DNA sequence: TGCGCCAGCAGGCCTTCTAGCGGAGCCAACACCGGGGAGCTGTTTTTT. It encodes CASRPSSGANTGELFF.